The 22 T cell receptor beta chains below were found in one sample sequenced in a study of cytomegalovirus exposure and HLA in healthy donors. The PCR ran on 60 Vbeta and 13 Jbeta primers. This table comes from immunoSEQ multiplex PCR, and its TCRdb copy is limited to in-frame clones, with some not included. The repertoire holds 150,000 to 200,000 clones, 70% to 90% seen once, with about 9.3% in the top ten. Sequences were obtained from PBMCs. These TCRs come from a man aged 18 to 30 in good health and CMV-seropositive.

This chain links TRBV5-1 with TRBJ2-3, with D unresolved. This CDR3 comprises 15 residues. CDR1 and CDR2 (germline): SGHRS, YFSETQ. The V and J ends lost 2 bases and 0 bases respectively, with 10 bases between them. In DNA form, the CDR3 reads TGCGCCAGCAGCTTACGTCAGGCCAGCACAGATACGCAGTATTTT. Amino acid sequence: CASSLRQASTDTQYF.

This CDR3 reads CASSAGLGTEAFF. The CDR3 DNA reads TGTGCCAGCAGTGCAGGGTTGGGCACTGAAGCTTTCTTT. The V gene is TRBV27, the J gene TRBJ1-1, with a possible D match to TRBD1 (5 bases). The CDR3 sequence is 13 residues long. Germline CDR1 reads MNHEY; CDR2 reads SMNVEV (reference sequence). V was clipped by 5 bases and J by 4 bases, with 11 bases between them.

The V gene is TRBV27, the J gene TRBJ2-1, with 11 bases aligning to TRBD2. V dropped 6 bases and J dropped 1; count of bases not matched to a gene: 5. There are 16 residues in the CDR3. Germline values: CDR1 MNHEY, CDR2 SMNVEV (reference sequence). Here the CDR3 reads CASSPTSGASYNEQFF. CDR3 in DNA: TGTGCCAGCAGCCCGACTAGCGGGGCTTCCTACAATGAGCAGTTCTTC.

This clone showed up just once. The chain recombines TRBV9 with TRBJ2-1, with D possibly matching TRBD1 (6 bases). The V gene lost 4 bases and the J gene lost 7 bases, with 18 bases spanning the gap. CDR3 length equals 15 residues. Germline-derived CDR1 and CDR2 are SGDLS and YYNGEE. In nucleotides, the CDR3 is TGTGCCAGCAGCCCCCTCTCAGGGGCACGAAATGAGCAGTTCTTC. It encodes CASSPLSGARNEQFF.

The chain links TRBV27 to TRBJ2-1, with D possibly TRBD2 on 6 matching bases. The CDR3 is 14 amino acids. The germline V gene has CDR1 MNHEY and CDR2 SMNVEV (reference sequence). Between the trimmed V and J ends, which lost 6 bases and 5 bases, there was a span of 14 bases. This CDR3 is CASRMEGIHNEQFF. The CDR3 DNA reads TGTGCCAGCAGAATGGAGGGGATACACAATGAGCAGTTCTTC.

This clone was seen once. V and J are TRBV5-1 and TRBJ2-7, with TRBD1 matching over 8 bases. The junction had 5 bases not matched to a gene; V was cut back by 1 base and J by 5 bases. Germline values: CDR1 SGHRS, CDR2 YFSETQ. The CDR3 is 14 residues long. CDR3 coding DNA: TGCGCCAGCAGCTTGCGCCAGGGGGCCGACGAGCAGTACTTC. Translating gives CASSLRQGADEQYF.

V usage is TRBV5-1 and J usage is TRBJ2-1; the D is unclear. The CDR3 runs 10 residues. Looked up from germline, CDR1 is SGHRS and CDR2 is YFSETQ. Trimming pared 6 bases from V and 7 bases from J, leaving 5 bases between. CDR3 sequence reads: CASNGNEQFF. In nucleotides, the CDR3 is TGCGCCAGCAACGGGAATGAGCAGTTCTTC.

The V gene is TRBV11-2, the J gene TRBJ2-7, with D perhaps matching TRBD2 (7 bases). Germline CDR1 reads SGHAT; CDR2 reads FQNNGV. The V gene lost 6 bases and the J gene lost 7 bases, with 22 bases spanning the gap. This CDR3 spans 15 amino acids. The DNA of the CDR3 is TGTGCCAGCAGGACGCTAAGGGGGGGGATTTGGGAGCAGTACTTC. Protein sequence: CASRTLRGGIWEQYF.

This chain joins TRBV27 and TRBJ2-7; 9 positions match TRBD1. Germline CDR1 is MNHEY and CDR2 is SMNVEV (reference sequence). V was clipped by 5 bases and J by 2 bases; unmatched bases: 7. The CDR3 loop spans 15 amino acids. CDR3 DNA: TGTGCCAGCAGTCAAAGACAGGGGGAGCCCTACGAGCAGTACTTC. This encodes CASSQRQGEPYEQYF.

The rearrangement joins TRBV5-6 to TRBJ2-5; D gene ambiguous. The CDR3 extends over 11 amino acids. The germline CDR1 and CDR2 sequences are SGHDT and YYEEEE. Trimming removed 3 bases from V and 3 bases from J, with 3 bases in between. CDR3 DNA: TGTGCCAGCAGCTCAAAAGAGACCCAGTACTTC. Translated: CASSSKETQYF.

This clone turned up a few times. The genes are TRBV2 and TRBJ2-3; D is ambiguous. Trimming shortened V by 2 bases and J by 2 bases, and 5 bases separated the two germline ends. Germline CDR1 reads SNHLY; CDR2 reads FYNNEI. The CDR3 contains 13 residues. CDR3 region: CASSEPFTDTQYF. CDR3 coding DNA: TGTGCCAGCAGTGAACCCTTCACAGATACGCAGTATTTT.

As for this clone: Relative to the germline gene, one junction end is altered; a read error may explain this. The chain employs TRBV7-7 and TRBJ2-2; D remains unclear. This CDR3 is 13 amino acids long. The germline V gene encodes CDR1 SSHAT and CDR2 FNYEAQ (reference sequence). CDR3 nucleotide sequence: TGTGCTAGCAGCCCGGAGTCGGCGGGGGAGCTGTTTTTT. It yields the protein CASSPESAGELFF.

The J gene is TRBJ1-2, the V gene TRBV5-5; no clear D. Germline V gene sequence: CDR1 SGHKS, CDR2 YYEKEE (reference sequence). The V end was cut by 0 bases, the J end by 1 base, with 10 bases between. The CDR3 consists of 15 residues. The CDR3 nucleotides read TGTGCCAGCAGCTTGGAACACACCGTTAACTATGGCTACACCTTC. It encodes CASSLEHTVNYGYTF.

This chain links TRBV19 with TRBJ2-2; TRBD2 aligns across 11 bases. The CDR3 contains 15 residues. Trimming took 4 bases from V and 5 from J; bases not matched to a gene: 3. Germline V gene lookup returns CDR1 LNHDA and CDR2 SQIVND (reference sequence). The chain's CDR3 is CASSTLAGVTGELFF. The CDR3 DNA is TGTGCCAGTAGTACACTAGCGGGGGTGACCGGGGAGCTGTTTTTT.

The chain recombines TRBV7-9 with TRBJ2-7; D gene ambiguous. CDR1 and CDR2 (germline): SEHNR, FQNEAQ (reference sequence). This CDR3 has 13 amino acids. Trimming pared 10 bases from V and 0 bases from J, leaving 13 bases between. This chain's CDR3 is CAIEEDSSYEQYF. CDR3 in DNA: TGTGCCATAGAAGAAGATAGCTCCTACGAGCAGTACTTC.

The chain links TRBV5-1 to TRBJ2-1; 7 bases align to TRBD1. The J segment lost 2 bases and the V segment lost 3 bases, leaving 5 bases of the junction unmatched. This CDR3 contains 15 residues. Per germline, CDR1 SGHRS and CDR2 YFSETQ. The CDR3 DNA reads TGCGCCAGCAGCTCATGGGACAGCCCCTACAATGAGCAGTTCTTC. Protein product: CASSSWDSPYNEQFF. Full variable domain (outside the CDR3, taken from reference TRBV5-1 and TRBJ2-1): KAGVTQTPRYLIKTRGQQVTLSCSPISGHRSVSWYQQTPGQGLQFLFEYFSETQRNKGNFPGRFSGRQFSNSRSEMNVSTLELGDSALYLCASSSWDSPYNEQFFGPGTRLTVL.

The V call is TRBV5-1, the J call TRBJ2-1, with TRBD2 matching over 9 bases. Germline-derived CDR1 and CDR2 are SGHRS and YFSETQ. After removal of 0 bases from V and 7 bases from J, the junction contained 8 bases not matched to a gene. The CDR3 covers 16 residues. CDR3 bases: TGCGCCAGCAGCTTGGCTGGGCTAGCGGGGCTTAATGAGCAGTTCTTC. Translated: CASSLAGLAGLNEQFF.

The chain is built from TRBV7-9 and TRBJ2-7, with D possibly being TRBD2 (5 bases). CDR1 is SEHNR, CDR2 FQNEAQ, per germline (reference sequence). This CDR3 comprises 13 residues. V dropped 2 bases and J dropped 0 bases, with 5 bases sitting between them. The CDR3 coding sequence is TGTGCCAGCAGCTTAACTAGCTCCTACGAGCAGTACTTC. Protein product: CASSLTSSYEQYF.

The chain uses TRBV6-5 and TRBJ2-5; D is possibly TRBD1 (7 bases). The CDR3 totals 15 residues. V was trimmed by 5 bases and J by 7 bases, leaving 20 bases between them. Germline V gene data show CDR1 as MNHEY and CDR2 as SVGAGI. CDR3 nucleotide sequence: TGTGCCAGCAGTCCAGGGGGAGGTGCCGGGGGGACCCAGTACTTC. It specifies CASSPGGGAGGTQYF.

This clone was detected a few times. The chain is built from TRBV7-2 and TRBJ1-1; D is ambiguous. Germline V lookup: CDR1 SGHTA, CDR2 FQGNSA. V was cut by 0 bases and J by 7 bases, with 9 bases left in between. This CDR3 has 13 residues. DNA of the CDR3: TGTGCCAGCAGCTTAGCAGGAGTCCATGAAGCTTTCTTT. Residues: CASSLAGVHEAFF.

This clone showed up just a few times. This chain links TRBV5-6 with TRBJ1-1; D unclear. CDR1 and CDR2 (germline): SGHDT, YYEEEE. The CDR3 has 17 amino acids. Trimming took 0 bases from V and 0 from J, leaving 15 bases between them. CDR3 bases: TGTGCCAGCAGCTTGGTTGGAGGGTTCCTCATGAACACTGAAGCTTTCTTT. Residues: CASSLVGGFLMNTEAFF.

The chain recombines TRBV7-9 with TRBJ2-5; 11 nucleotides align to TRBD1. Germline V gene sequence: CDR1 SEHNR, CDR2 FQNEAQ (reference sequence). The CDR3 is made up of 16 amino acids. V trimming: 5 bases; J trimming: 2 bases; junction bases outside the gene matches: 7. This CDR3 is CASSPGDRGVQETQYF. DNA of the CDR3: TGTGCCAGCAGCCCAGGGGACAGGGGGGTTCAAGAGACCCAGTACTTC.